Listed below are T cell receptor beta chains from one sample, sequenced in a study of T cells in Graves' hyperthyroidism and ophthalmopathy. TCRdb re-called the multiplex PCR reads through MiXCR, storing one row per CDR3 protein. The sample records around 480,000 distinct CDR3 sequences, approximately 15% being singletons. Sequencing was done on a sample of blood. The receptor source for this set is a woman under 30 with Graves' hyperthyroidism. Both conserved end residues are part of each CDR3. Each record gives: D gene, V gene, CDR3 protein. The D gene is left open where the match is weak.

.,TRBV5-1,CASSPWRENTGELFF
.,TRBV5-1,CASSWLGVTDTQYF
.,TRBV12-3/TRBV12-4,CASSPVHGGELFF
.,TRBV7-9,CASSGVNQPQHF
TRBD1,TRBV12-3/TRBV12-4,CASSPTGQGYGYTF
TRBD2,TRBV19,CASILTAGGSYNEQFF
.,TRBV4-1,CASSRDVGGQETQYF
.,TRBV14,CASSPRGGGGYEQYF
.,TRBV30,CAWSVVGGNTIYF
TRBD1,TRBV6-1,CASSPLDRGPEAFF
TRBD2,TRBV5-1,CASSSGLAPYEQYF
.,TRBV14,CASSLQSAGCEKLFF
TRBD1,TRBV2,CASSEEGAGTNEKLFF
.,TRBV7-6,CASSLAAKAGELFF
.,TRBV3-1,CASSQELKEETQYF
.,TRBV10-3,CAISDQRGSYEQYF
.,TRBV19,CASSPPGTSRETQYF
TRBD2,TRBV7-3,CASSLGLAGVKEQFF
.,TRBV20-1,CSATWTSTDTQYF
.,TRBV7-9,CASSLARAEAFF
.,TRBV6-9,CASSLWGGYNSPLHF
.,TRBV2,CASITGRGSEAFF
TRBD1,TRBV19,CASREDRGGPFSNQPQHF
TRBD1,TRBV4-1,CASSQAQGDWETQYF
TRBD1,TRBV29-1,CSVGQGGTEAFF
.,TRBV9,CASSLEPSSYNSPLHF
.,TRBV11-2,CASSLPRDTGELFF
.,TRBV18,CASSPTGLDQPQHF
.,TRBV13,CATTIATEGDTQYF
TRBD2,TRBV19,CASSIGLAGSYNEQFF
.,TRBV29-1,CSVELSRDGSEAFF